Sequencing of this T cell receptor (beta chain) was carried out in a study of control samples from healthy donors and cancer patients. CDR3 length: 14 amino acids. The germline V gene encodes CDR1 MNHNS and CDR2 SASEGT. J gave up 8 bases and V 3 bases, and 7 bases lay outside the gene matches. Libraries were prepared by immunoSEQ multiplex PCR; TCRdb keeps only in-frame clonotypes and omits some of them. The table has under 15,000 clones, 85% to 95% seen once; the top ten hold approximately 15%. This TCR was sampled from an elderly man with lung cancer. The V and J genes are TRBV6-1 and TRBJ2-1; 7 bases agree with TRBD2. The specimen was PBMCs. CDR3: CASSDLAGVDEQFF. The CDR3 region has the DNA TGTGCCAGCAGTGATCTGGCGGGGGTCGATGAGCAGTTCTTC.